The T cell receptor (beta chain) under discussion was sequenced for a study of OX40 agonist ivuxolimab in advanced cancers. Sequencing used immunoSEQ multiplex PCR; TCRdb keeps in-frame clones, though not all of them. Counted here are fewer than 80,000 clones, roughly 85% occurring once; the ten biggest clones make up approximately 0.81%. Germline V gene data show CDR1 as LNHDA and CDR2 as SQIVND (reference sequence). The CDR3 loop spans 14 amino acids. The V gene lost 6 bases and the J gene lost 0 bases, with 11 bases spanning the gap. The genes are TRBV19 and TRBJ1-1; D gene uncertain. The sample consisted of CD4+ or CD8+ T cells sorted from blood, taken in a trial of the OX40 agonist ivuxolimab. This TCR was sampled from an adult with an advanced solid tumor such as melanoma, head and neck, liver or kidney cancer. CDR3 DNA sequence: TGTGCCAGTAGAAGGCGGGAATTGAACACTGAAGCTTTCTTT. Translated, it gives CASRRRELNTEAFF.